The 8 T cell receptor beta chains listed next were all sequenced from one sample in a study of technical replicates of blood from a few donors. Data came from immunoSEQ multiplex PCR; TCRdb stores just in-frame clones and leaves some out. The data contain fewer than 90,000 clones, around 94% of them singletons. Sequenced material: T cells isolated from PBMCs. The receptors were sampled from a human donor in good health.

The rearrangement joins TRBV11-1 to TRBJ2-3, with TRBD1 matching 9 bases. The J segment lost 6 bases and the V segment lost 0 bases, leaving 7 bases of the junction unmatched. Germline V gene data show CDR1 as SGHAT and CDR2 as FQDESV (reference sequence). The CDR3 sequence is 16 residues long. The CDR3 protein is CASSLAGTGRLDTQYF. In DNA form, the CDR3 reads TGTGCCAGCAGCTTAGCAGGGACAGGGCGCTTGGATACGCAGTATTTT. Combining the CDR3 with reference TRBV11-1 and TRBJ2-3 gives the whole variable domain EAEVAQSPRYKITEKSQAVAFWCDPISGHATLYWYRQILGQGPELLVQFQDESVVDDSQLPKDRFSAERLKGVDSTLKIQPAELGDSAMYLCASSLAGTGRLDTQYFGPGTRLTVL.

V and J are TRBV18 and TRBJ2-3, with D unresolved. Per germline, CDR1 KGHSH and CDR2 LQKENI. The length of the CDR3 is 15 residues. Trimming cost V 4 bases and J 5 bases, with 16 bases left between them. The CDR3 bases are TGTGCCAGCTCACTCAGAGGCATTTTGGGAGATACGCAGTATTTT. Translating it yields CASSLRGILGDTQYF.

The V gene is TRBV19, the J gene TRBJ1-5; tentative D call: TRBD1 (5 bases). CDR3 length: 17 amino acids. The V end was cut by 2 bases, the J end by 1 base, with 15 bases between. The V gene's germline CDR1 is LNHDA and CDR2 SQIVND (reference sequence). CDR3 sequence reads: CASSIIWAGGSNQPQHF. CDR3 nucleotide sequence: TGTGCCAGTAGTATAATATGGGCGGGGGGGAGCAATCAGCCCCAGCATTTT.

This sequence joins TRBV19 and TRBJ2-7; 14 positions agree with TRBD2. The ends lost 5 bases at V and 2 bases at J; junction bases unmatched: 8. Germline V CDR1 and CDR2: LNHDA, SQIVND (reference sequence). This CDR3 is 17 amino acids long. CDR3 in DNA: TGTGCCAGTAGTTCCGGGACTAGCGGGAGAGTCCCCTACGAGCAGTACTTC. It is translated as CASSSGTSGRVPYEQYF. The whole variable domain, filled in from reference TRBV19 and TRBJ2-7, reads DGGITQSPKYLFRKEGQNVTLSCEQNLNHDAMYWYRQDPGQGLRLIYYSQIVNDFQKGDIAEGYSVSREKKESFPLTVTSAQKNPTAFYLCASSSGTSGRVPYEQYFGPGTRLTVT.

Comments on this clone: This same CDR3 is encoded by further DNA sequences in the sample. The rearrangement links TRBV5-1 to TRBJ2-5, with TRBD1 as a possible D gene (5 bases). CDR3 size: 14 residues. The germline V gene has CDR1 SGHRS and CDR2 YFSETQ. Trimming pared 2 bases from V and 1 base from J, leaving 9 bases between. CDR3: CASSFGQGQETQYF. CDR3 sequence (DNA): TGCGCCAGCAGCTTCGGGCAGGGCCAAGAGACCCAGTACTTC.

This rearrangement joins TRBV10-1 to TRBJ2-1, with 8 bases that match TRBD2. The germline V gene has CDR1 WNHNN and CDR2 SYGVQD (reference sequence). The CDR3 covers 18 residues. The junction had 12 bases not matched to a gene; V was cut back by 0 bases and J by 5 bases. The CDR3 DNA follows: TGCGCCAGCAGTGAGTCGACCCCAGCGGGGGAGGGGGACAATGAGCAGTTCTTC. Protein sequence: CASSESTPAGEGDNEQFF.

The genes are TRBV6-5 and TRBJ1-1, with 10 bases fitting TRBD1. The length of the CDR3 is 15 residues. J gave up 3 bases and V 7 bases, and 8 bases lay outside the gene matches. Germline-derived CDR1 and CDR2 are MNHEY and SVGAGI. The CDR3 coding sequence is TGTGCCAGCACCCCGGACAGGGGGTTTGACACTGAAGCTTTCTTT. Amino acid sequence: CASTPDRGFDTEAFF.

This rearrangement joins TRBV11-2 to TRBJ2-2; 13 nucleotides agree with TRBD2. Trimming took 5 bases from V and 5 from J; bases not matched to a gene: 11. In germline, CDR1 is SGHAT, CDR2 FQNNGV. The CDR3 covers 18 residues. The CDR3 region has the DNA TGTGCCAGCAGCGCTCGGACTAGCGGGAGCGCTGGTACCGGGGAGCTGTTTTTT. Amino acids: CASSARTSGSAGTGELFF.